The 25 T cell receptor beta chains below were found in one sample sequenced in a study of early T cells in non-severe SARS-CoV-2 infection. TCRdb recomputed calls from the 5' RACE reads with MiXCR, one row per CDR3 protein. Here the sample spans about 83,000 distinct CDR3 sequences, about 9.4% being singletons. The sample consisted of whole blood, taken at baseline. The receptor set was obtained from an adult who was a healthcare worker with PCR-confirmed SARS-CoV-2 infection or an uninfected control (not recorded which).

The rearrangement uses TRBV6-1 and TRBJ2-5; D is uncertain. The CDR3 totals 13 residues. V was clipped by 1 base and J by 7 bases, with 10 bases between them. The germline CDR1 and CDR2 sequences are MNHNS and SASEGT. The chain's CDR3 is CASSEGPSRTQYF. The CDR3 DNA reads TGTGCCAGCAGTGAAGGGCCCTCGAGGACCCAGTACTTC.

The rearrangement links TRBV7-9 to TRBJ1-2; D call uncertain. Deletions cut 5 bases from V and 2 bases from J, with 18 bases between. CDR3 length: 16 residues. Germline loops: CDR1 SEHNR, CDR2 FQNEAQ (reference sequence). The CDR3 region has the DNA TGTGCCAGCAGCGTAGACATCGGTCAGGTCAACTATGGCTACACCTTC. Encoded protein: CASSVDIGQVNYGYTF.

DNA of the CDR3: TGCGCCAGCAGCCCAAGGGAGGGCCCGAACACCGGGGAGCTGTTTTTT. This codes for CASSPREGPNTGELFF. The chain recombines TRBV5-1 with TRBJ2-2; TRBD2 matches 7 bases. CDR3 size: 16 residues. Per germline, CDR1 SGHRS and CDR2 YFSETQ. The V and J ends lost 4 bases and 0 bases, in that order; junction bases with no gene match: 6.

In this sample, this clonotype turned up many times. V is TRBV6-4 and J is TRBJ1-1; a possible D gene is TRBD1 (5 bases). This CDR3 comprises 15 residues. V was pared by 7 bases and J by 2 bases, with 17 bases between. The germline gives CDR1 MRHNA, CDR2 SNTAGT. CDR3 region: CASTPDGGTNTEAFF. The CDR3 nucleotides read TGTGCCAGCACCCCCGACGGGGGGACTAACACTGAAGCTTTCTTT.

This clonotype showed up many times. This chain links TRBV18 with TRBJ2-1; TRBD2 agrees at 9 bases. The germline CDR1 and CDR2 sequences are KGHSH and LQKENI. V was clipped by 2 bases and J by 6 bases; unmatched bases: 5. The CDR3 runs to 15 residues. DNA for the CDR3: TGTGCCAGCTCACCAACTAGCGGGCTATTCAATGAGCAGTTCTTC. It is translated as CASSPTSGLFNEQFF.

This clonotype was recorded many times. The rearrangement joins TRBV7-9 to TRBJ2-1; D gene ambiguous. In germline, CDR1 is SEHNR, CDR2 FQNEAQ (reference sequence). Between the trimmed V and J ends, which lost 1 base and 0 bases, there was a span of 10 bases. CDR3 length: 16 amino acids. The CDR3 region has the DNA TGTGCCAGCAGCTTAGGGCCAGCAAGCTCCTACAATGAGCAGTTCTTC. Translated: CASSLGPASSYNEQFF.

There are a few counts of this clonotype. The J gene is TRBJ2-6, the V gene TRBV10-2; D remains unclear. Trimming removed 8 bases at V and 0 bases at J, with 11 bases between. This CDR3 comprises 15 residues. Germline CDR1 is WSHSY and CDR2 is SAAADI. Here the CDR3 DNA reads TGCGCCAGCTATAGTAACCCCTCTGGGGCCAACGTCCTGACTTTC. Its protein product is CASYSNPSGANVLTF.

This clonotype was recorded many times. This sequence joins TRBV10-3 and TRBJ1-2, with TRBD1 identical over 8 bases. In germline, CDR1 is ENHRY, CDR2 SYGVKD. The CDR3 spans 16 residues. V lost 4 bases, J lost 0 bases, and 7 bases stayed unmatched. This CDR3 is CAISAPTGEANYGYTF. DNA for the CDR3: TGTGCCATCAGTGCCCCGACAGGGGAAGCTAACTATGGCTACACCTTC.

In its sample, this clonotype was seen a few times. The DNA for the CDR3 is TGCAGTGCTAGAGCTCCCCTCGGGGGAGCTTTCTTT. Protein: CSARAPLGGAFF. The chain is built from TRBV20-1 and TRBJ1-1, with D maybe TRBD1 (5 bases). Deletions cut 1 base from V and 10 bases from J, with 13 bases between. The CDR3 runs 12 residues. CDR1 is DFQATT and CDR2 is SNEGSKA in the germline V gene (reference sequence).

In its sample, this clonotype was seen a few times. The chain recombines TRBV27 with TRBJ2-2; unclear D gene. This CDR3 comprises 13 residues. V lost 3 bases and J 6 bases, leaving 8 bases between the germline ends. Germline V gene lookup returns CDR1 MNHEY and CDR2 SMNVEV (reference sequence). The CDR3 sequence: CASSFLRAGELFF. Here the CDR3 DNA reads TGTGCCAGCAGTTTCCTCAGAGCCGGGGAGCTGTTTTTT.

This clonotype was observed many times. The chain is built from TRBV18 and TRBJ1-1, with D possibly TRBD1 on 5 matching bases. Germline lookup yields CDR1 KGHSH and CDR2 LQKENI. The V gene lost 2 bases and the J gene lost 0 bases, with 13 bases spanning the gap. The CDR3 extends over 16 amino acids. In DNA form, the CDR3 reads TGTGCCAGCTCACCAGAGAGCAGGGTAATGAACACTGAAGCTTTCTTT. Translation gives CASSPESRVMNTEAFF.

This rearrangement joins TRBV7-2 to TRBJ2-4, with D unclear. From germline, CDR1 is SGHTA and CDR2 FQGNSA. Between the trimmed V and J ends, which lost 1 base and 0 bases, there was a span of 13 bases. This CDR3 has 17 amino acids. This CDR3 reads CASSLVPGPLAKNIQYF. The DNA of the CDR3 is TGTGCCAGCAGCTTAGTACCAGGCCCGTTAGCCAAAAACATTCAGTACTTC.

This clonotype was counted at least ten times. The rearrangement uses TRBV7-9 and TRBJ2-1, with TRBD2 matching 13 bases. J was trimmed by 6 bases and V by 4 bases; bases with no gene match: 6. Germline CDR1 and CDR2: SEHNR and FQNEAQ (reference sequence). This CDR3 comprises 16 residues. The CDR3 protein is CASSWDTSGRGNEQFF. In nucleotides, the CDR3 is TGTGCCAGCAGCTGGGACACTAGCGGGAGGGGCAATGAGCAGTTCTTC.

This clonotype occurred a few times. CDR3 amino acids: CSATPWTSRNQETQYF. CDR3 nucleotide sequence: TGCAGTGCTACCCCCTGGACTAGCCGAAACCAAGAGACCCAGTACTTC. The chain is built from TRBV20-1 and TRBJ2-5; 8 bases are shared with TRBD2. The length of the CDR3 is 16 residues. Germline assignment: CDR1 DFQATT and CDR2 SNEGSKA (reference sequence). The J segment lost 0 bases and the V segment lost 4 bases, leaving 10 bases of the junction unmatched.

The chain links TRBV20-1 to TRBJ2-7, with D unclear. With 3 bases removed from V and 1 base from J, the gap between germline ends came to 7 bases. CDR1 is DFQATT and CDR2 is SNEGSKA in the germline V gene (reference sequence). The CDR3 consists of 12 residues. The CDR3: CSASFSSYEQYF. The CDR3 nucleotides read TGCAGTGCTAGTTTTTCATCCTACGAGCAGTACTTC.

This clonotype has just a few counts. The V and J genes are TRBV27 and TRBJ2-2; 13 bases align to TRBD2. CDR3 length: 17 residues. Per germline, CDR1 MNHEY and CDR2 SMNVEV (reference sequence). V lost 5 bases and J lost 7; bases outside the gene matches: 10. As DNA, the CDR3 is TGTGCCAGCAGTAAAGGACTAGCGGGAGCCCCGGACGGGGAGCTGTTTTTT. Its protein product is CASSKGLAGAPDGELFF.

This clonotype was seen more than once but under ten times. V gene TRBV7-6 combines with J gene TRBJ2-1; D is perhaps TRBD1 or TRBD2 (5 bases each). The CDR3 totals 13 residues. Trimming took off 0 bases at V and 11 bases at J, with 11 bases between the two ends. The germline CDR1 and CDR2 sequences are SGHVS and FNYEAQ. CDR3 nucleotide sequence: TGTGCCAGCAGCTTAGCATGGGACGGACAGCAGTTCTTC. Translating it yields CASSLAWDGQQFF.

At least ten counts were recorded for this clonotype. CDR3: CSGYRAFLTDTQYF. CDR3 coding DNA: TGCAGTGGCTACCGGGCCTTTCTCACAGATACGCAGTATTTT. V usage is TRBV20-1 and J usage is TRBJ2-3; D gene unclear. V lost 7 bases to trimming and J lost 2 bases, with 16 bases between them. CDR1 and CDR2 from the germline V gene are DFQATT and SNEGSKA (reference sequence). The CDR3 runs 14 residues.

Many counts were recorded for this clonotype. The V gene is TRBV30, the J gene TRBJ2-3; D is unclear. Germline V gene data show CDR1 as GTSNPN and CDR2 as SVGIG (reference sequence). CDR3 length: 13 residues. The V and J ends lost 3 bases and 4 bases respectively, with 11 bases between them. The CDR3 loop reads CAWSSFEADTQYF. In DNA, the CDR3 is TGTGCCTGGAGCAGTTTTGAGGCAGATACGCAGTATTTT.

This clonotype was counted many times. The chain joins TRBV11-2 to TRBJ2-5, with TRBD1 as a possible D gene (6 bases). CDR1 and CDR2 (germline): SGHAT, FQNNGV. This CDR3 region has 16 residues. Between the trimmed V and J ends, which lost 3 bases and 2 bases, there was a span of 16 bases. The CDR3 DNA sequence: TGTGCCAGCAGCTTCCGGACAGCGTGGGATCAAGAGACCCAGTACTTC. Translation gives CASSFRTAWDQETQYF.

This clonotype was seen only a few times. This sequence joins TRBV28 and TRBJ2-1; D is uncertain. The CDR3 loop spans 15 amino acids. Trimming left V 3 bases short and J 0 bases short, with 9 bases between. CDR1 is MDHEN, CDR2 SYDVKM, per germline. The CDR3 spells CASSLKPSSYNEQFF. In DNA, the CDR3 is TGTGCCAGCAGTTTGAAGCCAAGCTCCTACAATGAGCAGTTCTTC.

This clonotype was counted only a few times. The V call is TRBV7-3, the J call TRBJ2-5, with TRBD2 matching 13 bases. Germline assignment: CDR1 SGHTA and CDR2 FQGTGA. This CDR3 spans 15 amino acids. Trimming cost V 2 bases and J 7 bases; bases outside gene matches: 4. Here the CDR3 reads CASSLGTSGTATQYF. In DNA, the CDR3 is TGTGCCAGCAGCTTAGGGACTAGCGGGACCGCGACCCAGTACTTC.

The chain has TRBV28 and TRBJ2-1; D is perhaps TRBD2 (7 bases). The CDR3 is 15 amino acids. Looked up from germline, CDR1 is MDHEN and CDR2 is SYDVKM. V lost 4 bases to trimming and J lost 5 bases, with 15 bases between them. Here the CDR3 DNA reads TGTGCCAGCAGTTCAACGGGGGGCAGGGACAATGAGCAGTTCTTC. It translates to CASSSTGGRDNEQFF.

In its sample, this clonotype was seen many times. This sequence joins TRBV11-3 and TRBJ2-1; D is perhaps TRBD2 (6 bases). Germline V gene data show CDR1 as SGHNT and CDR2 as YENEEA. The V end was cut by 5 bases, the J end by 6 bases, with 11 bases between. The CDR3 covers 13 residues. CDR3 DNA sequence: TGTGCCAGCAGCCTCACTAGCAGCAATGAGCAGTTCTTC. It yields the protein CASSLTSSNEQFF.

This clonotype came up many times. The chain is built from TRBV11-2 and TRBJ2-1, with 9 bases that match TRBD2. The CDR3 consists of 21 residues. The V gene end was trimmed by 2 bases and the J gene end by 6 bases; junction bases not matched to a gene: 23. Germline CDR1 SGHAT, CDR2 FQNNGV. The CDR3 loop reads CASSLTPMAGGPRKDINEQFF. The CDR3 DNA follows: TGTGCCAGCAGCTTAACCCCAATGGCGGGAGGGCCGCGGAAGGACATCAATGAGCAGTTCTTC.